This T cell receptor (beta chain) appears in the sequencing data of a study of T cell responses to AZD1222 COVID-19 vaccine. In the case of this clone: What it recognizes is unknown.

The method was immunoSEQ multiplex PCR; TCRdb's version includes in-frame clones alone and lacks a portion of them. The data hold about 170,000 clones, with roughly 85% observed a single time. Study-wide results and caveats: Spike-specific TCR breadth and depth rose after two AZD1222 doses. At 160-218 and 743-854, vaccine-associated CD4 TCRs were dominant, and they spanned spike. Just 5 to 7 AZD1222 recipients tested seropositive at baseline. The sample set comprised mostly white British donors with more females, and clonal diversity was possibly underestimated.

The origin of this receptor is an adult who received the AZD1222 COVID-19 vaccine. The sample consisted of peripheral blood, taken 28 days after the second AZD1222 dose.

This CDR3 reads CASSQALRGGRTNEKLFF. CDR3 DNA: TGCGCCAGCAGCCAAGCTTTAAGAGGGGGAAGGACTAATGAAAAACTGTTTTTT. The chain employs TRBV4-1 and TRBJ1-4; a weak D match, TRBD1 (6 bases). Trimming stripped 1 base from V and 2 bases from J, with 17 bases between. The CDR3 has 18 amino acids. The germline V gene encodes CDR1 MGHRA and CDR2 YSYEKL.